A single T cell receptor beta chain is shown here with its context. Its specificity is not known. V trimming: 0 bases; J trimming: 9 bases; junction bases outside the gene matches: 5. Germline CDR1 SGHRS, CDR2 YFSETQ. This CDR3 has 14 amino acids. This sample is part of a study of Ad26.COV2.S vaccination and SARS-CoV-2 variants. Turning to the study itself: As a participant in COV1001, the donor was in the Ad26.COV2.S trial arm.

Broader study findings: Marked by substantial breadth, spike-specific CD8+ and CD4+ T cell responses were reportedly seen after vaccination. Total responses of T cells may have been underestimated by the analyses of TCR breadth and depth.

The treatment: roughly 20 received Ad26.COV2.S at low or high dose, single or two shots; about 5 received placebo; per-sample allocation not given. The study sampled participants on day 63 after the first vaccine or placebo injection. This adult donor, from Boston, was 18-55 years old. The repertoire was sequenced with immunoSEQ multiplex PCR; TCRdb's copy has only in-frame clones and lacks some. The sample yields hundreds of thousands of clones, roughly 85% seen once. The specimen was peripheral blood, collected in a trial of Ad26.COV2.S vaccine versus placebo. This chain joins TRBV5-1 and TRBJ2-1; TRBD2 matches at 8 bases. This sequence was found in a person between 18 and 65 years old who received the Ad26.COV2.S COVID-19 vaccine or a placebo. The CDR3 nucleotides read TGCGCCAGCAGCTTGGACGGGAGGGCCGGTGAGCAGTTCTTC. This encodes CASSLDGRAGEQFF.